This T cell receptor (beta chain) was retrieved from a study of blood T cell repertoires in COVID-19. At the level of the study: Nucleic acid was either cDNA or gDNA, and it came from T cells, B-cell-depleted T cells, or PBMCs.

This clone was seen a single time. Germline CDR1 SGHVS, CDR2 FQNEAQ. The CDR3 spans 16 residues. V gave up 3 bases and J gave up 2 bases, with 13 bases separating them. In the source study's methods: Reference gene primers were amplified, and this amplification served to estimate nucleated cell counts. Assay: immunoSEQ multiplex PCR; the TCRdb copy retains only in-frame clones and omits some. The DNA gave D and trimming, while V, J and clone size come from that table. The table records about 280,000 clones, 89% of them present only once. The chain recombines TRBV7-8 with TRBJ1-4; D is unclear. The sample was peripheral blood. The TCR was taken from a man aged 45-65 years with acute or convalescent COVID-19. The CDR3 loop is CASSLTTVGTNEKLFF. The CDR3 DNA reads TGTGCCAGCAGCTTGACTACGGTGGGCACTAATGAAAAACTGTTTTTT. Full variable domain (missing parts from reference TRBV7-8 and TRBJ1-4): GAGVSQSPRYKVAKRGQDVALRCDPISGHVSLFWYQQALGQGPEFLTYFQNEAQLDKSGLPSDRFFAERPEGSVSTLKIQRTQQEDSAVYLCASSLTTVGTNEKLFFGSGTQLSVL.